This TCR beta chain was documented in a study of blood T cell repertoires in COVID-19. Clones were read by immunoSEQ multiplex PCR, and TCRdb kept only the in-frame ones, dropping some. This table holds fewer than 350,000 clones, 86% found once. The CDR3 length is 12 residues. Trimming left V 5 bases short and J 3 bases short, with 8 bases between. This clonotype was obtained from a woman between 25 and 40 years old with COVID-19, enrolled during active disease. Sequencing was done on a sample of peripheral blood. V usage is TRBV12-3 or TRBV12-4 and J usage is TRBJ2-7; D is uncertain. CDR3 in amino acids: CASSLPRYEQYF. CDR3 DNA: TGTGCCAGCAGTCTCCCGCGCTACGAGCAGTACTTC.